This TCR beta chain was captured by sequencing in a study of monozygotic twins with inflammatory bowel disease. Reanalyzing the 5' RACE reads, TCRdb keeps one entry per CDR3 protein, without DNA. The repertoire table contains approximately 390,000 distinct CDR3 sequences. The germline CDR1 and CDR2 sequences are MNHEY and SVGEGT. There are 21 residues in the CDR3. Input material: blood. The TCR originated in a human donor with ulcerative colitis or Crohn's disease, or a healthy co-twin of an affected twin (not recorded which). The chain uses TRBV6-2 or TRBV6-3 and TRBJ2-7; the TRBD1 assignment by TCRdb is unverifiable without DNA. CDR3 in amino acids: CASSPFPNLGQGQRSTYEQYF.